The subject of this entry is one TCR beta chain. The V end was cut by 1 base, the J end by 4 bases, with 13 bases between. Germline CDR1 is SGHRS and CDR2 is YFSETQ. This CDR3 comprises 15 residues. The source of the sample is a study of blood T cell repertoires in COVID-19. Study as a whole: Spain, Italy and the United States supplied samples that represented acute and convalescent COVID-19. The cDNA or gDNA used as material had been derived from T cells, B-cell-depleted T cells, or PBMCs.

In the authors' methods: For nucleated cells, counts were estimated from reference gene primer amplification. The repertoire was sequenced with immunoSEQ multiplex PCR; TCRdb's copy has only in-frame clones and lacks some. V, J and clone size were drawn from that table, and D and trimming were deduced from the DNA. The sample has roughly 200,000 clones, roughly 80% seen once; the top ten hold around 21%. V and J are TRBV5-1 and TRBJ2-3, with D perhaps TRBD1 (6 bases). The TCR originated in a human donor in a cohort sampled during active COVID-19. The sample taken for sequencing was peripheral blood. The CDR3 spells CASSLMGANADTQYF. CDR3 sequence (DNA): TGCGCCAGCAGCTTGATGGGGGCGAACGCAGATACGCAGTATTTT.